This T cell receptor beta chain emerged from a study of a mutant IDH1 vaccine in newly diagnosed glioma. Study context: Pretreatment consisted of radiotherapy, temozolomide, or both, with most receiving both.

Noted time point: baseline, week 1 (first vaccination visit). Treatment noted: pre-vaccination baseline after standard-of-care therapy. Each of the donors came in with new WHO grade 3 or 4 astrocytomas that were IDH1-mutant and ATRX-lost. The table came from immunoSEQ multiplex PCR; TCRdb's copy has only in-frame clones and leaves some out. The sample consists of about 35,000 clones, less than 90% of them appearing once. About this clone: Other DNA sequences in this sample translate to the same CDR3.

This CDR3 has 12 residues. V lost 0 bases and J lost 4, with 3 bases in between. The V gene's germline CDR1 is LGHNA and CDR2 YNFKEQ. The gene calls are TRBV4-2 and TRBJ1-2; no firm D call. This specimen was PBMCs, taken from a glioma patient treated with radiotherapy, temozolomide or both. The TCR comes from a woman aged 35 to 49 with glioma. CDR3: CASSQDSYGYTF. CDR3 sequence (DNA): TGTGCCAGCAGCCAAGATTCCTATGGCTACACCTTC.